The T cell receptor (beta chain) under discussion was sequenced for a study of cytomegalovirus exposure and HLA in healthy donors listed by TCRdb under 2017. For the study in its entirety: An earlier analysis of more than 550 of the donors reported 250 to 300 Gb of sequence data and 100 million to 120 million unique TCR beta sequences obtained from roughly 180 million T cells. About 280 gigabases of sequencing data and around 88 million unique TCR sequences made up an early release that covered 500 to 650 HLA-typed donors. Of the roughly 420 genotyped donors, 75% to 85% were placed in the genetic ancestry cluster associated with self-reported Caucasian donors. The study aimed to test whether signatures of past pathogen exposure could be identified by cataloging public T cell receptors. The study used immunosequencing to profile the T cell repertoires of 666 subjects and linked those repertoires to cytomegalovirus serostatus. Along with the approximately 620-subject first cohort, a separate validation cohort of over 90 different subjects was used. To predict cytomegalovirus infection status, the study combined high-throughput TCR immunosequencing, statistical association of individual TCRs with disease status, and machine learning. To study patterns of TCR occurrence, a later analysis re-analyzed previously published TCR beta repertoires from 666 donors and added high-resolution HLA genotyping. Rather than using new phenotypic data, the later analysis identified candidate immune exposures from TCR beta sequences and from how often those sequences occurred across donors. An earlier analysis of fewer than 750 of the donors used high-throughput TCR beta sequencing to judge whether each TCR beta V gene segment behaved as functional or pseudogenic. Alongside the repertoire data, information on donor age, sex, ethnicity and CMV serostatus was compiled. A later genetic analysis took genome-wide SNP genotypes for about 65% of the 666 donors and used that subset as a discovery cohort. All discovery cohort repertoires had been generated using a single sequencing platform. Both class I and class II loci were covered by HLA typing, at four-digit resolution. Typing coverage varied by locus: about 629-640 donors for A, B, C, DRB1 and DQB1; roughly 520 for DQA1; about 590 for DPA1; fewer than 480 for DPB1. Four or five DR-DQ haplotypes were treated as single units for association and clustering because of strong linkage in the cohort. Among 398 genotyped donors of the cohort, an average of approximately 240,000 unique TCR beta nucleotide sequences was sequenced per donor, of which 15% to 20% were non-productive.

Study-wide conclusions, independent of this receptor: The authors suggested that the approach could potentially be extended to other disease states and immunological phenotypes. Most TCR sequences were seen in very few donors, while some public TCRs were found in many individuals. Three of the identified cytomegalovirus-associated TCR beta chains were confirmed in vitro to be specific for cytomegalovirus antigens. When HLA alleles, especially DR and DQ, strongly co-occurred, TCR associations were difficult to assign to individual alleles. HLA typing was unavailable for some donors at each locus, so association tests used only the typed subset. Correlated functional status among segregating V segments might reflect linkage disequilibrium, but an unknown experimental factor could not be ruled out. In a later analysis, the rate of TCR association differed among HLA loci, with DRB1 alleles having the most associated TCRs and HLA-C alleles having the fewest. A total of roughly 160 TCR beta chains were listed by the study as associated with cytomegalovirus. In both the original and validation cohorts, the classifier was reported to diagnose cytomegalovirus status with high specificity and sensitivity. In an earlier analysis of 587 of the donors, most TCR beta V segments appeared in productive rearrangements about 87% or about 30% of the time, broadly matching IMGT annotations. A later analysis found that most CMV-associated TCR beta chains appeared HLA-restricted, with HLA associations seemingly driven largely by CMV exposure. Sequencing depth was assumed to be roughly uniform across donors in the presence/absence analyses, though that assumption may not hold. In a later analysis, several top co-occurrence clusters were reported to appear linked to parvovirus B19, influenza, CMV and Epstein-Barr virus. Roughly 17 rarely observed V segments, including chromosome 9 orphons, were excluded from the earlier analysis of a few hundred of the donors because counts were too low. V-gene and J-gene trimming of TCR beta chains was associated with a missense DCLRE1C variant in a later genetic analysis, and the association was replicated in an independent cohort. A further reported finding was that TCR beta sequences accurately predicted the HLA-A and HLA-B alleles for most subjects in the first cohort. In a later analysis, HLA-associated TCR beta chains were found to be more clonally expanded and to have lower generation probabilities than equally common non-associated chains. The sequencing pipeline was judged likely to have produced a cluster of highly shared sequence variants as a technical artifact. CMV serostatus was the only immune exposure information available for the cohort. Compared with the 666-donor mean, donors in an Asian-associated ancestry cluster had fewer N-insertions in productive TCRs, according to a later genetic analysis. The cohort was sequenced for TCR beta chains only, and without alpha or paired-chain data the features that could be detected were limited. In a later analysis, around 17,000 TCR beta sequences were associated with specific HLA alleles at a false discovery rate of 0.05.

The cohort was made up of under 800 healthy bone marrow donors. All cohort members were sampled while nominally healthy, although unrecorded immune exposures were likely present. The donor tested CMV seronegative, placing the donor among the roughly 400 seronegative members of the cohort. Each donor provided a peripheral blood sample, and peripheral blood mononuclear cells were used for TCR beta sequencing. The Qiagen DNeasy Blood Extraction Kit was used to extract genomic DNA from the blood cell samples. Comments on this clone: It lacks a known antigen. The record has no base qualities; no much larger clone is one base away.

Libraries came from the immunoSEQ multiplex PCR assay. A mixture of 60 forward primers for TCR Vbeta segments and 13 reverse primers for TCR Jbeta segments was used in the multiplex PCR. A multiplex PCR assay on genomic DNA amplified the CDR3 region of rearranged TCR beta genes. The Illumina HiSeq System was used to sequence the amplified TCR beta libraries as 87-base-pair reads. The study's own analysis went as follows. In a later analysis, about 80 million unique TCR beta chains were counted across the 650 to 750 repertoires, and roughly 11 million of these chains were shared by at least two donors. A nearest-neighbor algorithm error-corrected the raw reads and collapsed the reads into unique sequences, merging closely related sequences to remove PCR and sequencing errors. V, D and J gene segments were assigned by aligning CDR3 sequences to IMGT reference sequences. For a sequence to be retained, a match of at least six nucleotides was required to both a V gene segment and a J gene segment. A rearrangement was called productive if the CDR3 had no stop codons and remained in frame with V and J, and every other rearrangement was called non-productive. Following IMGT convention, CDR3 was defined as the stretch from the second conserved V-encoded cysteine up to the conserved J-encoded phenylalanine. Sequences without an unambiguous match to a single V gene segment were excluded from the earlier analysis of over 500 of the donors. An earlier analysis of 587 of the donors called V segments functional above 56.7% productive rearrangements and segregating when the between-donor standard deviation exceeded 5%. To diagnose cytomegalovirus status from the catalog of TCR beta chain sequences, a statistical classification framework was built. A later analysis assigned V and J genes by comparing TCR nucleotide sequences with IMGT/GENE-DB human TR gene sequences. Using the TCRdist pipeline, a later analysis assigned CDR3 sequences along with most-parsimonious VDJ recombination scenarios. In a later analysis, each TCR beta chain was defined by its CDR3 amino acid sequence together with its V-gene family, and reads without a unique V-gene family were excluded. A later analysis removed 500 to 600 highly shared, low-generation-probability nucleotide sequences to deal with suspected cross-contamination and a sequencing artifact. In a later analysis, a clonal expansion index was calculated for each public chain from normalized within-repertoire ranks of inferred template counts. In a later analysis, generation probabilities were computed using a VDJ recombination model fitted to out-of-frame rearrangements, and the results were checked against IGoR. In a later analysis, hypergeometric tests were used to score TCR-TCR, TCR-HLA and TCR-CMV co-occurrence, with a repertoire-size bias correction applied to TCR pairs. To estimate false discovery rates, a later analysis permuted the HLA or CMV assignments 20 times. In a later analysis, co-occurring TCRs were grouped with DBSCAN, and TCRdist sequence similarity was added when clustering was performed within HLA-allele-positive subsets. Repertoires with fewer than 30,000 or more than 120,000 public chains, plus five repertoires with anomalous nucleotide sharing, were excluded from co-occurrence clustering. Sourced from immuneACCESS, this table was stored by TCRdb with only in-frame sequences that have V and J called. A share of the clones is absent; for the studies checked, an unresolved V gene accounts for under half, and the remainder has no known explanation. V, J and clone size reflect that table, while D and trimming were determined from the DNA. The sample records 150,000 to 200,000 clones, around three quarters of which are singletons. The ten largest clones take up just over 3% of the sample.

Source material: PBMCs. The sequence came from a middle-aged woman in good health and CMV-seronegative.

The DNA reads as follows: TGTGCCAGCAGCTTAAGTCGAGGCCCTCCATACAATGAGCAGTTCTTC. Protein translation: CASSLSRGPPYNEQFF. The rearranged chain carries TRBV7-3 and TRBJ2-1; the D gene cannot be named for sure. The junction shows trimming of 1 base on V and 4 bases on J, plus 14 bases between the germline ends. From the germline V gene, CDR1 is SGHTA and CDR2 is FQGTGA. The CDR3, cysteine through phenylalanine, is 16 amino acids long. Only the CDR3 DNA is retained, 48 bases long and in frame from the first base.